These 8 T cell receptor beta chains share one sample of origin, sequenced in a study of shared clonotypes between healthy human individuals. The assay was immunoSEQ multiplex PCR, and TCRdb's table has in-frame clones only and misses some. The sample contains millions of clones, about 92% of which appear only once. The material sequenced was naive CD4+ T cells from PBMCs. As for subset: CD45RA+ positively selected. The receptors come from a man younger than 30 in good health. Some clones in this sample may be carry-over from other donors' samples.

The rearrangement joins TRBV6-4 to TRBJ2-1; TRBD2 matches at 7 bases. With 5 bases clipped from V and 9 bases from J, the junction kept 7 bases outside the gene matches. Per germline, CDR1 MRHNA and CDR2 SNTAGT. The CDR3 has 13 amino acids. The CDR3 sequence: CASSRRAGAEQFF. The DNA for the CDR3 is TGTGCCAGCAGTCGGCGGGCGGGAGCTGAGCAGTTCTTC.

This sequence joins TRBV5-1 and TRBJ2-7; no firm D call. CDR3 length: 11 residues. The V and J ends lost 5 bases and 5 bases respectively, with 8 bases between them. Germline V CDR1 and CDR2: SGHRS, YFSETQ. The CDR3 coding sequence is TGCGCCAGCAGTTCAAAAGACGAGCAGTACTTC. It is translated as CASSSKDEQYF.

This chain's CDR3 is CASTVGDYSNQPQHF. CDR3 DNA: TGTGCCAGCACTGTAGGCGACTATAGCAATCAGCCCCAGCATTTT. The chain employs TRBV2 and TRBJ1-5; D is unresolved. Trimming removed 7 bases from V and 0 bases from J, with 13 bases in between. The CDR3 sequence is 15 residues long. CDR1 and CDR2 from the germline V gene are SNHLY and FYNNEI.

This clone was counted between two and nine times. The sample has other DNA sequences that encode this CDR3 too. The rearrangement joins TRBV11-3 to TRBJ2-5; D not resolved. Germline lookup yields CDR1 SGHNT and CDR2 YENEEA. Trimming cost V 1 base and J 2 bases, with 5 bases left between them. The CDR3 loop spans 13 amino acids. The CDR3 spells CASSLGSQETQYF. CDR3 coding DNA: TGTGCCAGCAGCTTAGGAAGTCAAGAGACCCAGTACTTC. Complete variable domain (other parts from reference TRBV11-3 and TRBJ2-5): EAGVVQSPRYKIIEKKQPVAFWCNPISGHNTLYWYLQNLGQGPELLIRYENEEAVDDSQLPKDRFSAERLKGVDSTLKIQPAELGDSAVYLCASSLGSQETQYFGPGTRLLVL.

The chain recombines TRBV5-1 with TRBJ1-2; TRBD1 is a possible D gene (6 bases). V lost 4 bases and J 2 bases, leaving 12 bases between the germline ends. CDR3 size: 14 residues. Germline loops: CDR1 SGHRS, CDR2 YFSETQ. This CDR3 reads CASSTSGQNYGYTF. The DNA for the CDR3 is TGCGCCAGCAGCACGTCAGGACAGAACTATGGCTACACCTTC.

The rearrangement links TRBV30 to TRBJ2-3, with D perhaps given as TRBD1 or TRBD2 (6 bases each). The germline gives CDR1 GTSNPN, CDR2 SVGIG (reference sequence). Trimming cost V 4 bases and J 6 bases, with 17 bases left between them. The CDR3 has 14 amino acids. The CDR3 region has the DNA TGTGCCTGGAAGGGGGGTTCAGGGCCCGATACGCAGTATTTT. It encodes CAWKGGSGPDTQYF.

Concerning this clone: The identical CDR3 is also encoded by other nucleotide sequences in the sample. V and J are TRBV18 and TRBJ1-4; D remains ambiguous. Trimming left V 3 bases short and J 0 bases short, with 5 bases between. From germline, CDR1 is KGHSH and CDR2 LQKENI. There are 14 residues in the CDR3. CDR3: CASSPGATNEKLFF. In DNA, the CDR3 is TGTGCCAGCTCACCGGGTGCAACTAATGAAAAACTGTTTTTT. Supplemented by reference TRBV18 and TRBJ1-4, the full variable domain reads NAGVMQNPRHLVRRRGQEARLRCSPMKGHSHVYWYRQLPEEGLKFMVYLQKENIIDESGMPKERFSAEFPKEGPSILRIQQVVRGDSAAYFCASSPGATNEKLFFGSGTQLSVL.

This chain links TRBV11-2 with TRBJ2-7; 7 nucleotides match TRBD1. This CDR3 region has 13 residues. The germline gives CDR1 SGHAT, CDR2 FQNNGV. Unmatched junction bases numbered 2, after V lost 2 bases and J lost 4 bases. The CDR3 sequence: CASSLRRGYEQYF. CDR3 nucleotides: TGTGCCAGCAGCTTACGCAGGGGGTACGAGCAGTACTTC.